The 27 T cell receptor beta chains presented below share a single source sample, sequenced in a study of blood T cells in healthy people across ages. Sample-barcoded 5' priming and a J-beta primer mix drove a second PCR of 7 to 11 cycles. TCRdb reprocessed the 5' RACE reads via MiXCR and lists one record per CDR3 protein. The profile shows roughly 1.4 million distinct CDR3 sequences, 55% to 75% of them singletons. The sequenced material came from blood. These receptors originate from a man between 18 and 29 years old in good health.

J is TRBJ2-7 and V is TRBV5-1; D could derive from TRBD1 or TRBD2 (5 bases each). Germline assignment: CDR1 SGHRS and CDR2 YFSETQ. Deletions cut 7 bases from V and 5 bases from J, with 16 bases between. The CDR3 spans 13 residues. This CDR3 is CASSTSGPDEQYF. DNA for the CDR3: TGCGCCAGCTCCACTTCGGGGCCCGACGAGCAGTACTTC.

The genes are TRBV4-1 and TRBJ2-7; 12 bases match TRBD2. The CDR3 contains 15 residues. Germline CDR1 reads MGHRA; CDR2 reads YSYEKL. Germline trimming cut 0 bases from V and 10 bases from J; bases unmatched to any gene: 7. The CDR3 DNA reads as TGCGCCAGCAGCCAAGAGAGGCTAGCGGGGGGGGTACAGTACTTC. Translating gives CASSQERLAGGVQYF.

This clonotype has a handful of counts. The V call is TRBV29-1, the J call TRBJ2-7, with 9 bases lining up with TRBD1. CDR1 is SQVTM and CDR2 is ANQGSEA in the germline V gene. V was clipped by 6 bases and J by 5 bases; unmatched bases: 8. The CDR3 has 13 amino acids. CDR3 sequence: CSVGPGQGNEQYF. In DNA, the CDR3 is TGCAGCGTGGGTCCGGGACAGGGTAACGAGCAGTACTTC.

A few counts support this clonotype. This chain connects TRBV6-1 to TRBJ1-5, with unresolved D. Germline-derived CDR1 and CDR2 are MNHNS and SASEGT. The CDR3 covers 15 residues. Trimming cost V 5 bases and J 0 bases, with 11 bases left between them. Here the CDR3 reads CASSPTTYSNQPQHF. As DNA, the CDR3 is TGTGCCAGCAGTCCCACTACTTATAGCAATCAGCCCCAGCATTTT.

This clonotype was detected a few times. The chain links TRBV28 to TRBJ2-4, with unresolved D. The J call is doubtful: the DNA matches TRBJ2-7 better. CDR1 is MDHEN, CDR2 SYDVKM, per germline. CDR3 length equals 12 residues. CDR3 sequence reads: CASSLRQYEQYF. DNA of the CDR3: TGTGCCAGCAGTCTCCGGCAATACGAGCAGTACTTC.

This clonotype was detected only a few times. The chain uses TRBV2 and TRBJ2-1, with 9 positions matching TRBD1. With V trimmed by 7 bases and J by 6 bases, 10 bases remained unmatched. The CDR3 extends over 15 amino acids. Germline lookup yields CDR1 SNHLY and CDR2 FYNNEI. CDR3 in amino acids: CASKWGQGLGNEQFF. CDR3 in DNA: TGTGCCAGCAAATGGGGACAGGGTCTAGGCAATGAGCAGTTCTTC.

DNA of the CDR3: TGCGCCAGCAGCTTGGACGCAGGGGGCGTGTACAATGAGCAGTTCTTC. Translating it yields CASSLDAGGVYNEQFF. The rearrangement uses TRBV5-1 and TRBJ2-1, with 8 positions matching TRBD1. The CDR3 is 16 residues long. Germline CDR1 reads SGHRS; CDR2 reads YFSETQ. V gave up 0 bases and J gave up 4 bases; unmatched junction bases: 6.

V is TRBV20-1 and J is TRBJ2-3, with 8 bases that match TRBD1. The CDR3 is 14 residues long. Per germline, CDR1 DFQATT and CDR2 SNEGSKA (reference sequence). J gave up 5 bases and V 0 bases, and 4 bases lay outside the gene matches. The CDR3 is CSARDRGLGDTQYF. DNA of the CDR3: TGCAGTGCTAGAGACAGGGGGCTGGGAGATACGCAGTATTTT.

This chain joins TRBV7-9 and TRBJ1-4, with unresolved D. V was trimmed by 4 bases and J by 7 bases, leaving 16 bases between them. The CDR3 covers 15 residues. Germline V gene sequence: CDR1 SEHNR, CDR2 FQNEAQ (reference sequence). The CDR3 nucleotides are TGTGCCAGCAGCTCGTCCAGTGGTCGGTTTGAAAAACTGTTTTTT. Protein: CASSSSSGRFEKLFF.

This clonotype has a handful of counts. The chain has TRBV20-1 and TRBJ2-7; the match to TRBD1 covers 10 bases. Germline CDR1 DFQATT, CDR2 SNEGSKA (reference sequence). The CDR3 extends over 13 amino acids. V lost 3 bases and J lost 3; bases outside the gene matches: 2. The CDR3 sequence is CSASWDRGYEQYF. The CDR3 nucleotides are TGCAGTGCTAGTTGGGACAGGGGCTACGAGCAGTACTTC.

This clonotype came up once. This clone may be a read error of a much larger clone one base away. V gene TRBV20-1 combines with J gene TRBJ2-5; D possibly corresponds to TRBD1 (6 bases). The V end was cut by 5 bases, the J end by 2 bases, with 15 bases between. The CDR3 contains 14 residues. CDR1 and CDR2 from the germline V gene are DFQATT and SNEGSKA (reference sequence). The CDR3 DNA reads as TGCAGTGCTGCTTACGGGACACAACAAGAGACCCAGTACTTC. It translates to CSAAYGTQQETQYF.

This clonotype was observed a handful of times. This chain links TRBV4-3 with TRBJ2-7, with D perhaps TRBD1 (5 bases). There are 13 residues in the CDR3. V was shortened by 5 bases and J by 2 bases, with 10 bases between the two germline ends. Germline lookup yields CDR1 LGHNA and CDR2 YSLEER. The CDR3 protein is CASSTGYAYEQYF. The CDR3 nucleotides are TGCGCCAGCAGCACAGGTTACGCCTACGAGCAGTACTTC.

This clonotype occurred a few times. The chain's CDR3 is CASSPGHVQGSDEQYF. The CDR3 DNA sequence: TGTGCCAGCAGTCCAGGCCATGTGCAGGGTAGCGACGAGCAGTACTTC. The chain carries TRBV6-6 and TRBJ2-5; perhaps D is TRBD1 or TRBD2 (5 bases each). The J call is in doubt because the DNA end fits TRBJ2-7 better. Germline CDR1 reads MNHNY; CDR2 reads SVGAGI (reference sequence). This CDR3 is built from 16 residues.

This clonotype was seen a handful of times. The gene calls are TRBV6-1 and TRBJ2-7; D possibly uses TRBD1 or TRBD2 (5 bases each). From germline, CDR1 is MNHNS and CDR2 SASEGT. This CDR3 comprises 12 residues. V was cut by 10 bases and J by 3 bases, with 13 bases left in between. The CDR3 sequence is CAIPGPHYEQYF. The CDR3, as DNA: TGTGCCATTCCGGGACCCCACTACGAGCAGTACTTC.

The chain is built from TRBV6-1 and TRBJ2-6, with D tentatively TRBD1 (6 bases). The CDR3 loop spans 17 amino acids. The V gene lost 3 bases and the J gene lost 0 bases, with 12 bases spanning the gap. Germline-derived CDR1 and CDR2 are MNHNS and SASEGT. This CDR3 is CASSEPGARSGANVLTF. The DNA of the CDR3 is TGTGCCAGCAGTGAGCCAGGGGCCCGCTCTGGGGCCAACGTCCTGACTTTC.

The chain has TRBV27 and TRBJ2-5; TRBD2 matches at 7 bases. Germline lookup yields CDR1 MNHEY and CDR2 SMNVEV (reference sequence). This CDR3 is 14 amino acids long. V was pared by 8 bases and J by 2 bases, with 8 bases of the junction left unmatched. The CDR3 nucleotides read TGTGCCAGCCGGGATGTGGGGGGGCAAGAGACCCAGTACTTC. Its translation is CASRDVGGQETQYF.

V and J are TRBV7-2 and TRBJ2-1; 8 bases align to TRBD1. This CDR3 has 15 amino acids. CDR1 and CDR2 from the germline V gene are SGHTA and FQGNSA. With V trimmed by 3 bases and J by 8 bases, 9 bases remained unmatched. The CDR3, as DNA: TGTGCCAGCAGCTTTGATCAGGGGGCGGTCCATGAGCAGTTCTTC. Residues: CASSFDQGAVHEQFF.

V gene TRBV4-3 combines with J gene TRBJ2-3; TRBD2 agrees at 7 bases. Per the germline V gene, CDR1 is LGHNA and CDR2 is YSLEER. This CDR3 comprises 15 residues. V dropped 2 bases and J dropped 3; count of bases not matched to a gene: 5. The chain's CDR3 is CASSQWGLRTDTQYF. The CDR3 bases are TGCGCCAGCAGCCAATGGGGACTAAGGACAGATACGCAGTATTTT.

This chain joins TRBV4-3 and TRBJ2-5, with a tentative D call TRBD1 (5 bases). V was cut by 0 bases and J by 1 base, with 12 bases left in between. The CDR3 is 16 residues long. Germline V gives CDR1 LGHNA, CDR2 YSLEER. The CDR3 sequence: CASSQDMTEGQETQYF. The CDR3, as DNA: TGCGCCAGCAGCCAAGATATGACAGAAGGCCAAGAGACCCAGTACTTC.

The CDR3, as DNA: TGTGCCAGCAGTCCAAGACAGGACGTGCTGGAACTGTTTTTT. Translating gives CASSPRQDVLELFF. V is TRBV27 and J is TRBJ1-4; tentatively, D is TRBD1 (6 bases). CDR1 and CDR2 from the germline V gene are MNHEY and SMNVEV (reference sequence). Trimming removed 5 bases at V and 12 bases at J, with 19 bases between. The CDR3 spans 14 residues.

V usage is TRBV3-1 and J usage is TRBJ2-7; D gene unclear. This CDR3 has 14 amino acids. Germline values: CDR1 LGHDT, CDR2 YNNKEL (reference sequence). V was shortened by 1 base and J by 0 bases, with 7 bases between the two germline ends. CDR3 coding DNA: TGTGCCAGCAGCCAAGCAATGAGCTCCTACGAGCAGTACTTC. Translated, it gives CASSQAMSSYEQYF.

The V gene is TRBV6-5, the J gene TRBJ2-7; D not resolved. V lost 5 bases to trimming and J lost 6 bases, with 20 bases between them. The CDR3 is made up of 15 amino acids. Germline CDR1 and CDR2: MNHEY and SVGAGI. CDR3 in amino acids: CASSRDILFSPEQYF. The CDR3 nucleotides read TGTGCCAGCAGTCGCGACATACTCTTCTCGCCCGAGCAGTACTTC.

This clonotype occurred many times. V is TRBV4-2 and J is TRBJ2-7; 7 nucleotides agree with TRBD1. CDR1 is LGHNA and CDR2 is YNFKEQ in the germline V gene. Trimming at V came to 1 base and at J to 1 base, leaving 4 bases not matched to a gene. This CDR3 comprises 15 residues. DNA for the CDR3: TGTGCCAGCAGCCAAGGGGACAGTTCATCCTACGAGCAGTACTTC. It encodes CASSQGDSSSYEQYF.

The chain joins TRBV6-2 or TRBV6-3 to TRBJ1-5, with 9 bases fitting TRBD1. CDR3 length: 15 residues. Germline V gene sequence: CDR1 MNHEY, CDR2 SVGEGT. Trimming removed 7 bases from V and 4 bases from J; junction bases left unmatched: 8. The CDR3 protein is CASKLQGARNQPQHF. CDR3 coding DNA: TGTGCCAGCAAACTACAGGGGGCGAGGAATCAGCCCCAGCATTTT.

The DNA for the CDR3 is TGCAGCGTTGGGGGGAGGCTAGCGGGGGATGGGCAGTTCTTC. It encodes CSVGGRLAGDGQFF. This chain links TRBV29-1 with TRBJ2-1, with 10 bases matching TRBD2. Looked up from germline, CDR1 is SQVTM and CDR2 is ANQGSEA. The V gene end was trimmed by 4 bases and the J gene end by 12 bases; junction bases not matched to a gene: 12. The CDR3 consists of 14 residues.

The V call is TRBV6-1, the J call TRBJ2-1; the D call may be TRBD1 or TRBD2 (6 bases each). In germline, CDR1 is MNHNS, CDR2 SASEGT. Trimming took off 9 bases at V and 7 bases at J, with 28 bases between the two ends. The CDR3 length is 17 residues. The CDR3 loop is CASHDQEGGLEGNEQFF. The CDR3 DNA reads TGTGCCAGTCACGACCAGGAGGGGGGACTGGAGGGGAATGAGCAGTTCTTC.

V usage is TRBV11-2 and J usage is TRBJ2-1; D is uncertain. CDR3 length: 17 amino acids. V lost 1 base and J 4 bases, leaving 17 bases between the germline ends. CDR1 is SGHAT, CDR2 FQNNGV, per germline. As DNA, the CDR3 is TGTGCCAGCAGCTTAGGCTCTGCCTTAACCTTTTACAATGAGCAGTTCTTC. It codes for CASSLGSALTFYNEQFF.